This T cell receptor (beta chain) comes out of a study of T cell responses to AZD1222 COVID-19 vaccine. Worth noting for this clone: Antigen: not known.

With 3 bases clipped from V and 0 bases from J, the junction kept 25 bases outside the gene matches. The CDR3 length is 21 residues. CDR1 is GTSNPN and CDR2 is SVGIG in the germline V gene (reference sequence). Study-wide results and caveats: Close to half of all spike-specific TCRs reportedly target regions of the variants that are unmutated. Once two AZD1222 doses were given, Spike-specific TCR breadth and depth went up.

Profiling relied on immunoSEQ multiplex PCR, and the TCRdb table lists in-frame clones only, not all of them. The sample records 150,000 to 200,000 clones, more than 90% being singletons. The source of this sequence is an adult in good health. The chain is built from TRBV30 and TRBJ1-1, with 7 positions matching TRBD1. This specimen consisted of peripheral blood, obtained on day 0 of AZD1222 vaccination. Here the CDR3 reads CAWSPKRSAGQVITVNTEAFF. The DNA of the CDR3 is TGTGCCTGGAGCCCTAAACGATCGGCAGGACAGGTTATAACTGTGAACACTGAAGCTTTCTTT. Complete variable domain (other parts from reference TRBV30 and TRBJ1-1): SQTIHQWPATLVQPVGSPLSLECTVEGTSNPNLYWYRQAAGRGLQLLFYSVGIGQISSEVPQNLSASRPQDRQFILSSKKLLLSDSGFYLCAWSPKRSAGQVITVNTEAFFGQGTRLTVV.